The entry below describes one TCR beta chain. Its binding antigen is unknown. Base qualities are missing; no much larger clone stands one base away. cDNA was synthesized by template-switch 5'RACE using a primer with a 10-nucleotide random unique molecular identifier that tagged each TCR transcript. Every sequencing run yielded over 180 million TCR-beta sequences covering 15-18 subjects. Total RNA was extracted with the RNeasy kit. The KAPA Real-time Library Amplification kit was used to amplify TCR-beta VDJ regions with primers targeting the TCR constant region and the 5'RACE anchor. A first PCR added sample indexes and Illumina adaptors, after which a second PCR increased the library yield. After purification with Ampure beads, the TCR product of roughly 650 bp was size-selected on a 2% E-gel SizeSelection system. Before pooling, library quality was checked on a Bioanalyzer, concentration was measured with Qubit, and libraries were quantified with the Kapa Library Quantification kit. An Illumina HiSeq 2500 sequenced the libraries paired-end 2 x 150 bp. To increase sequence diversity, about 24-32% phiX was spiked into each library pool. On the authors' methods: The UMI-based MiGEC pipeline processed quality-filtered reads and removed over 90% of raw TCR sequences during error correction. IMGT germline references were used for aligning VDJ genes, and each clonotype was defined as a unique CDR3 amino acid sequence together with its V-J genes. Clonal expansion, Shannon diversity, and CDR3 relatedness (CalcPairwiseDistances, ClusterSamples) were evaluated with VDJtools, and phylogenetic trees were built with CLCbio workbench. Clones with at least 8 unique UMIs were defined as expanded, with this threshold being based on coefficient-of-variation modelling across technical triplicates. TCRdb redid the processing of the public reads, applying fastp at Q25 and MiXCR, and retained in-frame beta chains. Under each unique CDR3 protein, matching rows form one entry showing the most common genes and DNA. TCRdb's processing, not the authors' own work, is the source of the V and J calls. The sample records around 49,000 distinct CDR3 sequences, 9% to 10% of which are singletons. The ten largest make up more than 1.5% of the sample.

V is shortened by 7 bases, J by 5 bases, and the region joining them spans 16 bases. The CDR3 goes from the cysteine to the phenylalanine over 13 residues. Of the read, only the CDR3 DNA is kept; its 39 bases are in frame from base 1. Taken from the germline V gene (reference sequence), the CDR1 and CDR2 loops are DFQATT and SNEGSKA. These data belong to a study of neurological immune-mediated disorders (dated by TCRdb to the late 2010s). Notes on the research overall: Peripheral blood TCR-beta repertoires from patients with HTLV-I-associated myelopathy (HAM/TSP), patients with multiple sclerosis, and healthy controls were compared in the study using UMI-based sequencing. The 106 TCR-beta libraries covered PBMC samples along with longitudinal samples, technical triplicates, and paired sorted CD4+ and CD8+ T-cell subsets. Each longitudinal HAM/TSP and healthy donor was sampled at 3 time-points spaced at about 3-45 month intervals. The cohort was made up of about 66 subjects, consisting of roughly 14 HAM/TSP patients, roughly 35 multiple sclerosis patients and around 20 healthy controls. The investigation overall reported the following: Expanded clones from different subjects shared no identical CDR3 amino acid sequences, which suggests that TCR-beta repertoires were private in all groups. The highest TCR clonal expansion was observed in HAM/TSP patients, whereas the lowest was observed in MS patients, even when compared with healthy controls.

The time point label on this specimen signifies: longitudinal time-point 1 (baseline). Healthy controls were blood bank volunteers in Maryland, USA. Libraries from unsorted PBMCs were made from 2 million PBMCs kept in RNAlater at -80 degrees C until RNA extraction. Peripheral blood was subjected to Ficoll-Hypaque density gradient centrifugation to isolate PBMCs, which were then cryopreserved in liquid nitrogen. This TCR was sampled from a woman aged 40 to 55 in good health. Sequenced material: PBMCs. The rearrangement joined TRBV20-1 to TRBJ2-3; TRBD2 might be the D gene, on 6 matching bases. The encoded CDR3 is CSGSAGTQDTQYF. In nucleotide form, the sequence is TGCAGTGGGTCAGCGGGCACCCAAGATACGCAGTATTTT.